This entry lists 12 T cell receptor beta chains sequenced from one sample in a study of vaccination and CD4 T cells after COVID-19. Cultured CD4+ T-cell DNA underwent Oncomine TCR Beta short-read sequencing. One entry per CDR3 protein, called by TCRdb with MiXCR from the PCR reads. In the table there are 7,000 or so distinct CDR3 sequences, just under 75% of which are singletons. The antigens of these receptors remain unknown. Treatment: approximately nine-day PBMC culture with coronavirus spike peptide pools or control peptides (ViraFEST assay). The sample comprised CD4+ T cells from blood, cultured in vitro. The origin of the receptors is a human donor who had recovered from COVID-19.

The chain recombines TRBV12-3 or TRBV12-4 with TRBJ1-5, with D possibly matching TRBD1 (5 bases). The CDR3 has 13 amino acids. The V end was cut by 5 bases, the J end by 4 bases, with 9 bases between. CDR3 loop: CASSGDGNQPQHF. The CDR3 coding sequence is TGTGCCAGCAGTGGGGACGGAAATCAGCCCCAGCATTTT.

The count of this clonotype is one. This rearrangement joins TRBV6-1 to TRBJ1-6, with a tentative D call TRBD1 (6 bases). V lost 8 bases to trimming and J lost 10 bases, with 21 bases between them. CDR3 length: 15 residues. Germline CDR1 and CDR2: MNHNS and SASEGT. The CDR3 region is CASGARTDAKSPLHF. CDR3 bases: TGTGCCAGCGGAGCCCGGACAGACGCAAAGTCACCCCTCCACTTT.

The CDR3 sequence is CSYSTMNTGELFF. The CDR3 DNA follows: TGCAGCTACTCTACGATGAACACCGGGGAGCTGTTTTTT. V is TRBV20-1 and J is TRBJ2-2; no definite D call. Germline V gives CDR1 DFQATT, CDR2 SNEGSKA (reference sequence). This CDR3 region has 13 residues.

This chain links TRBV7-9 with TRBJ1-6, with D possibly being TRBD1 (6 bases). This CDR3 has 19 amino acids. V was cut by 0 bases and J by 0 bases, with 15 bases left in between. Germline V gives CDR1 SEHNR, CDR2 FQNEAQ (reference sequence). The CDR3 loop reads CASSLASDSISSYNSPLHF. The CDR3 DNA reads as TGTGCCAGCAGCTTAGCGTCGGACAGTATAAGCTCCTATAATTCACCCCTCCACTTT.

This sequence joins TRBV28 and TRBJ1-5; D is perhaps TRBD1 (5 bases). Germline V gene sequence: CDR1 MDHEN, CDR2 SYDVKM. This CDR3 region has 15 residues. V was pared by 5 bases and J by 7 bases, with 18 bases between. CDR3 amino acids: CASSTNSGWGQPQHF. The CDR3 DNA reads as TGTGCCAGCAGTACAAACTCGGGCTGGGGGCAGCCCCAGCATTTT.

This clonotype was counted once. The chain has TRBV2 and TRBJ1-6; D is perhaps TRBD1 (5 bases). CDR1 SNHLY and CDR2 FYNNEI come from the germline V gene. The CDR3 spans 13 residues. Between the trimmed V and J ends, which lost 7 bases and 7 bases, there was a span of 11 bases. The CDR3 reads CASNWDLNSPLHF. The CDR3 DNA reads TGTGCCAGCAACTGGGACTTGAATTCACCCCTCCACTTT.

This clonotype was seen a single time. This chain connects TRBV6-1 to TRBJ1-1; possibly TRBD1 for D (6 bases). Germline V lookup: CDR1 MNHNS, CDR2 SASEGT. The CDR3 spans 14 residues. V shed 6 bases and J shed 0 bases, with 11 bases lying between them. CDR3 DNA: TGTGCCAGCAGATTATACAGGGTGAACACTGAAGCTTTCTTT. It translates to CASRLYRVNTEAFF.

J is TRBJ1-1 and V is TRBV6-1, with 7 nucleotides matching TRBD1. The CDR3 has 13 residues. V lost 6 bases to trimming and J lost 6 bases; unmatched junction nucleotides: 7. Germline CDR1 MNHNS, CDR2 SASEGT. The CDR3 protein is CASRTGPHSEAFF. The CDR3 DNA is TGTGCCAGCAGGACAGGGCCTCACTCTGAAGCTTTCTTT.

The CDR3 DNA follows: TGTGCCAGCAGCCGAACAGATATGGGGACTGAAGCTTTCTTT. Its translation is CASSRTDMGTEAFF. The rearrangement uses TRBV11-2 and TRBJ1-1; D is unclear. Trimming stripped 5 bases from V and 5 bases from J, with 15 bases between. Germline assignment: CDR1 SGHAT and CDR2 FQNNGV. This CDR3 has 14 amino acids.

The V and J genes are TRBV7-3 and TRBJ1-1; 10 bases match TRBD1. Germline-derived CDR1 and CDR2 are SGHTA and FQGTGA. The CDR3 has 14 residues. With 5 bases clipped from V and 1 base from J, the junction kept 1 base outside the gene matches. This CDR3 reads CASSRTGGNTEAFF. CDR3 in DNA: TGTGCCAGCAGCAGGACAGGGGGGAACACTGAAGCTTTCTTT.

The V gene is TRBV5-4, the J gene TRBJ1-1; the D is unclear. Trimming pared 0 bases from V and 0 bases from J, leaving 9 bases between. CDR3 length equals 15 residues. Germline V gene sequence: CDR1 SGHNT, CDR2 YYREEE (reference sequence). The CDR3 DNA sequence: TGTGCCAGCAGCTTGGCAGAGTTCATGAACACTGAAGCTTTCTTT. Residues: CASSLAEFMNTEAFF.

There are a few counts of this clonotype. The DNA is omitted, as the CDR3 cannot be located on it reliably, and the CDR3 follows TCRdb's listing. V and J are TRBV6-2 or TRBV6-3 and TRBJ1-2; the table gives TRBD1 as D, unverified against the DNA. The CDR3 totals 16 residues, both ends included. Germline assignment: CDR1 MNHEY and CDR2 SVGEGT. The CDR3 protein is CASSTSGRGPRYGYTF.